This T cell receptor (beta chain) is from a study of blood T cell repertoires in COVID-19. Looking at the study overall: From the United States, Italy and Spain came samples of acute and convalescent COVID-19. T cells, B-cell-depleted T cells, or PBMCs provided the cDNA or gDNA that served as material.

In the study's own analysis: Estimates of nucleated cell counts were drawn from the amplification of reference gene primers. The data were produced by immunoSEQ multiplex PCR, yet TCRdb's version contains in-frame clones alone and is incomplete. The V and J calls and clone size were taken over from that table, and D and trimming were inferred from the DNA. The table shows about 34,000 clones, with 75% occurring only once. This sequence was found in an elderly man with active or convalescent COVID-19. Sequencing was done on a sample of peripheral blood.

Here the CDR3 DNA reads TGTGCCAGCAGCTCCTACCAGGGTTCCTACGAGCAGTACTTC. Protein product: CASSSYQGSYEQYF. This chain links TRBV11-2 with TRBJ2-7; D possibly corresponds to TRBD1 (5 bases). Per the germline V gene, CDR1 is SGHAT and CDR2 is FQNNGV. The CDR3 loop spans 14 amino acids. The V gene lost 4 bases and the J gene lost 1 base, with 11 bases spanning the gap.